This is a list of T cell receptor beta chains from one sample in a study of blood T cell repertoires in COVID-19. Assay: immunoSEQ multiplex PCR; the TCRdb copy retains only in-frame clones and omits some. Among approximately 38,000 clones listed, 80% to 90% were seen once. Sequenced: peripheral blood. The receptors here all came from a human donor in a cohort sampled during active COVID-19. Both conserved end residues are part of each CDR3. D genes are given only for firm matches. Clone size is not always given. Where it is, it says once, few, many or a class for expanded clones.

>.|TRBV29-1|TRBJ1-2|.
CSVDARGSYGYTF
TGCAGCGTTGATGCTCGGGGTAGCTATGGCTACACCTTC
>.|TRBV4-1|TRBJ2-3|.
CASSPYTRSSTDTQYF
TGCGCCAGCAGCCCATACACCAGGTCTAGCACAGATACGCAGTATTTT
>once|TRBV7-6|TRBJ1-5|TRBD1
CASSTGQGAYSNQPQHF
TGTGCCAGCAGCACCGGACAGGGGGCCTATAGCAATCAGCCCCAGCATTTT
>.|TRBV28|TRBJ1-6|TRBD1
CASTSPGTDVYNSPLHF
TGTGCCAGCACCTCACCCGGGACAGACGTCTATAATTCACCCCTCCACTTT
>once|TRBV4-2|TRBJ2-5|TRBD2
CASSQVGPSGGIYQETQYF
TGTGCCAGCAGCCAAGTTGGCCCTAGCGGGGGGATATACCAAGAGACCCAGTACTTC
>.|TRBV18|TRBJ1-3|TRBD1
CASSQGASGNTIYF
TGTGCCAGCTCTCAGGGGGCCTCTGGAAACACCATATATTTT
>.|TRBV9|TRBJ1-1|.
CASSPIGNTEAFF
TGTGCCAGCAGCCCCATCGGGAACACTGAAGCTTTCTTT
>.|TRBV5-8|TRBJ2-1|.
CASSPSYNEQFF
TGTGCCAGCAGCCCTTCGTACAATGAGCAGTTCTTC
>.|TRBV2|TRBJ1-5|.
CASSEGGVSNQPQHF
TGTGCCAGCAGTGAAGGAGGAGTCAGCAATCAGCCCCAGCATTTT
>.|TRBV7-2|TRBJ2-7|TRBD2
CASSPAGGEIGEQYF
TGTGCCAGCAGCCCCGCGGGAGGGGAAATTGGCGAGCAGTACTTC
>once|TRBV7-2|TRBJ2-3|.
CASSLGLVGDTQYF
TGTGCCAGCAGCTTAGGACTGGTTGGGGATACGCAGTATTTT
>few|TRBV28|TRBJ2-7|TRBD1
CASSLEVGQAGYEQYF
TGTGCCAGCAGTTTAGAGGTGGGACAGGCAGGATACGAGCAGTACTTC
>.|TRBV19|TRBJ1-4|.
CASRTPQEKKLFF
TGTGCCAGCCGGACACCTCAGGAGAAAAAACTGTTTTTT
>.|TRBV19|TRBJ2-1|TRBD1
CASSMADRGGGYNEQFF
TGTGCCAGTAGTATGGCTGACAGGGGTGGTGGGTACAATGAGCAGTTCTTC
>.|TRBV5-6|TRBJ1-1|.
CASSLRRAPEAFF
TGTGCCAGCAGCTTGAGAAGAGCGCCTGAAGCTTTCTTT
>.|TRBV6-2/TRBV6-3|TRBJ2-3|TRBD2
CASSYPGLVRADTQYF
TGTGCCAGCAGTTATCCGGGACTAGTAAGGGCAGATACGCAGTATTTT
>.|TRBV4-1|TRBJ2-7|.
CASSKDSGSVLVYEQYF
TGCGCCAGCAGCAAGGACAGCGGATCAGTCCTGGTCTACGAGCAGTACTTC
>few|TRBV6-6|TRBJ2-3|.
CASSLPGGQDTQYF
TGTGCCAGCAGCCTACCCGGGGGACAGGATACGCAGTATTTT
>once|TRBV19|TRBJ1-5|.
CASSILGGYSNQPQHF
TGTGCCAGTAGTATTTTGGGGGGATATAGCAATCAGCCCCAGCATTTT
>.|TRBV10-3|TRBJ2-3|.
CAISGQLGTDTQYF
TGTGCCATCAGTGGACAGCTAGGCACAGATACGCAGTATTTT
>few|TRBV7-3|TRBJ2-3|.
CASSLGRTVHLPGTDTQYF
TGTGCCAGCAGCTTAGGACGGACAGTGCACCTCCCGGGCACAGATACGCAGTATTTT
>.|TRBV7-9|TRBJ1-3|TRBD1
CASSMGQSGNTIYF
TGTGCCAGCAGCATGGGACAGTCTGGAAACACCATATATTTT
>.|TRBV7-2|TRBJ2-3|TRBD2
CASRGRVPTDTQYF
TGTGCCAGCAGGGGGAGGGTCCCTACAGATACGCAGTATTTT
>.|TRBV7-9|TRBJ1-1|.
CASSLGGPSNTEAFF
TGTGCCAGCAGCTTAGGGGGGCCTTCTAACACTGAAGCTTTCTTT
>once|TRBV30|TRBJ1-2|.
CAWEGGDGDYGYTF
TGTGCCTGGGAGGGCGGGGACGGCGACTATGGCTACACCTTC
>.|TRBV27|TRBJ2-7|.
CASGPGVIEQYF
TGTGCCAGCGGGCCAGGGGTAATCGAGCAGTACTTC
>.|TRBV3-1/TRBV3-2|TRBJ1-2|.
CASSGRGYGYTF
TGTGCCAGCAGCGGACGGGGCTATGGCTACACCTTC
>.|TRBV4-2|TRBJ2-3|TRBD2
CASSREGSGSTDTQYF
TGTGCCAGCAGCCGCGAGGGCAGCGGGAGTACAGATACGCAGTATTTT
>.|TRBV24-1|TRBJ2-1|.
CATSDLRYNEQFF
TGTGCCACCAGTGATTTGCGTTACAATGAGCAGTTCTTC
>.|TRBV27|TRBJ2-5|.
CASSQRVQMPETQYF
TGTGCCAGCAGTCAAAGAGTCCAAATGCCAGAGACCCAGTACTTC
>.|TRBV28|TRBJ2-1|.
CASSFQREQFF
TGTGCCAGCAGTTTTCAGCGGGAGCAGTTCTTC
>.|TRBV2|TRBJ1-2|TRBD1
CASSEGPLTGGGGYTF
TGTGCCAGCAGTGAAGGCCCCCTCACAGGGGGCGGGGGCTACACCTTC
>.|TRBV19|TRBJ2-7|.
CASSTPNGRGGGPYEQYF
TGTGCCAGTAGTACGCCTAATGGTCGAGGGGGAGGGCCCTACGAGCAGTACTTC
>.|TRBV5-1|TRBJ1-1|.
CASSGGGIRTEAFF
TGCGCCAGCAGTGGTGGAGGGATTAGGACTGAAGCTTTCTTT
>.|TRBV6-2/TRBV6-3|TRBJ2-7|.
CASGLNWAQTF
TGTGCCAGCGGTTTGAATTGGGCACAAACCTTC
>.|TRBV15|TRBJ1-2|TRBD1
CATSSPRGRNYGYTF
TGTGCCACCAGCAGCCCAAGGGGGCGCAACTATGGCTACACCTTC
>.|TRBV4-2|TRBJ1-1|.
CASSPGRTKNTEAFF
TGTGCCAGCAGCCCGGGGAGGACAAAGAACACTGAAGCTTTCTTT
>.|TRBV11-2|TRBJ2-5|TRBD1
CASSLGAGGVETQYF
TGTGCCAGCAGCTTAGGGGCAGGGGGCGTTGAGACCCAGTACTTC
>.|TRBV28|TRBJ2-7|TRBD2
CASSLGTKGLVYEQYF
TGTGCCAGCAGTTTAGGCACCAAGGGACTAGTTTACGAGCAGTACTTC
>few|TRBV7-9|TRBJ2-6|.
CASSLGVGGVSGANVLTF
TGTGCCAGCAGCTTAGGAGTGGGCGGGGTCTCTGGGGCCAACGTCCTGACTTTC
>.|TRBV7-9|TRBJ2-1|TRBD2
CASSLVSGRASYNEQFF
TGTGCCAGCAGCTTAGTTAGCGGGAGGGCCTCCTACAATGAGCAGTTCTTC
>.|TRBV2|TRBJ1-1|.
CASTERGDTEAFF
TGTGCCAGCACCGAACGGGGGGACACTGAAGCTTTCTTT
>.|TRBV28|TRBJ1-2|.
CYTGTSYYGYTF
TGTTATACCGGGACATCATACTACGGCTACACCTTC
>.|TRBV27|TRBJ2-2|.
CASSLHRSNTGELFF
TGTGCCAGCAGTTTACACAGATCGAACACCGGGGAGCTGTTTTTT
>.|TRBV18|TRBJ1-1|TRBD1
CASSPGQALRFF
TGTGCCAGCTCACCAGGACAGGCCCTTCGGTTCTTT
>.|TRBV11-2|TRBJ2-1|.
CASSSRMGAFYNEQFF
TGTGCCAGCAGCTCCCGGATGGGGGCATTCTACAATGAGCAGTTCTTC
>.|TRBV5-6|TRBJ2-7|.
CASSLGATTFYEQYF
TGTGCCAGCAGCTTAGGAGCCACAACTTTCTACGAGCAGTACTTC
>.|TRBV3-1/TRBV3-2|TRBJ2-5|TRBD1
CASSLPGQQETQYF
TGTGCCAGCAGCCTCCCGGGACAGCAAGAGACCCAGTACTTC
>once|TRBV6-1|TRBJ2-7|.
CASSEAAGQLLKFATYEQYF
TGTGCCAGCAGTGAAGCTGCCGGACAACTCCTAAAATTTGCGACCTACGAGCAGTACTTC
>.|TRBV7-9|TRBJ1-1|.
CASSLGGGRRTEAFF
TGTGCCAGCAGCCTTGGGGGCGGACGCAGGACTGAAGCTTTCTTT